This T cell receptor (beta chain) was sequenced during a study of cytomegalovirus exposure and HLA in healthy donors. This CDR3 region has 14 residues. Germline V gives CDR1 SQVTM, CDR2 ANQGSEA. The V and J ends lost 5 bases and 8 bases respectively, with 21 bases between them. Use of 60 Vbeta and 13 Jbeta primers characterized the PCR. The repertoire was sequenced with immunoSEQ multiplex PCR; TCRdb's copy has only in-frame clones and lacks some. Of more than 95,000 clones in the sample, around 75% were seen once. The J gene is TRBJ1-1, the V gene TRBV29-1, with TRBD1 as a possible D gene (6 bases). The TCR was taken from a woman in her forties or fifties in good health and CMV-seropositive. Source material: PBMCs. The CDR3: CSVSREGGGGEAFF. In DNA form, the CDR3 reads TGCAGCGTTAGTCGGGAGGGGGGCGGTGGAGAAGCTTTCTTT.